The 25 T cell receptor beta chains in this list originate from one sample, sequenced in a study of blood T cell repertoires in COVID-19. Sequencing used immunoSEQ multiplex PCR; TCRdb keeps in-frame clones, though not all of them. Among around 260,000 clones, about 90% were seen once, and the ten largest hold around 2.6%. Material for sequencing was peripheral blood. The receptors were gathered from a person aged 18 to 29 with COVID-19, enrolled during active disease.

The chain uses TRBV7-8 and TRBJ1-6; 8 bases are a match to TRBD1. Germline V CDR1 and CDR2: SGHVS, FQNEAQ. Trimming at V came to 7 bases and at J to 8 bases, leaving 10 bases not matched to a gene. This CDR3 contains 15 residues. CDR3 protein: CASTSLQGGYSPLHF. The CDR3 region has the DNA TGTGCCAGCACCAGTCTACAGGGGGGTTATTCACCCCTCCACTTT. Full variable domain (remainder filled in from reference TRBV7-8 and TRBJ1-6): GAGVSQSPRYKVAKRGQDVALRCDPISGHVSLFWYQQALGQGPEFLTYFQNEAQLDKSGLPSDRFFAERPEGSVSTLKIQRTQQEDSAVYLCASTSLQGGYSPLHFGNGTRLTVT.

The chain uses TRBV7-9 and TRBJ2-7; TRBD1 agrees at 7 bases. The germline V gene has CDR1 SEHNR and CDR2 FQNEAQ (reference sequence). The J segment lost 6 bases and the V segment lost 5 bases, leaving 13 bases of the junction unmatched. This CDR3 is 15 amino acids long. The CDR3 here is CASSHHHRQGTEQYF. For the CDR3, the DNA is TGTGCCAGCAGCCACCACCACCGACAGGGAACCGAGCAGTACTTC.

This clone was recorded once. The genes are TRBV6-5 and TRBJ1-5; TRBD1 is a possible D gene (6 bases). V gave up 6 bases and J gave up 6 bases, with 12 bases separating them. This CDR3 has 13 residues. From germline, CDR1 is MNHEY and CDR2 SVGAGI. The CDR3 region has the DNA TGTGCCAGCAGACAGGGCATTGCTCAGCCCCAGCATTTT. It yields the protein CASRQGIAQPQHF.

The chain uses TRBV9 and TRBJ2-1; TRBD2 matches 10 bases. The J segment lost 9 bases and the V segment lost 2 bases, leaving 8 bases of the junction unmatched. Germline V gene sequence: CDR1 SGDLS, CDR2 YYNGEE. The CDR3 spans 15 residues. CDR3: CASSVSGRSSIEQFF. In DNA form, the CDR3 reads TGTGCCAGCAGCGTTAGCGGGAGGTCAAGTATTGAGCAGTTCTTC.

The rearrangement joins TRBV5-1 to TRBJ1-6; TRBD1 agrees at 7 bases. Looked up from germline, CDR1 is SGHRS and CDR2 is YFSETQ. There are 16 residues in the CDR3. The J segment lost 3 bases and the V segment lost 4 bases, leaving 7 bases of the junction unmatched. This CDR3 is CASSLERQGYNSPLHF. The CDR3 nucleotides read TGCGCCAGCAGCCTAGAACGACAGGGCTATAATTCACCCCTCCACTTT.

The chain has TRBV6-2 or TRBV6-3 and TRBJ1-5; 7 bases agree with TRBD1. The V gene end was trimmed by 2 bases and the J gene end by 4 bases; junction bases not matched to a gene: 14. This CDR3 is 18 amino acids long. CDR1 and CDR2 (germline): MNHEY, SVGEGT. In nucleotides, the CDR3 is TGTGCCAGCAGTTACCCTGCCGCAGGGACAGTTATTAATCAGCCCCAGCATTTT. This sequence encodes CASSYPAAGTVINQPQHF.

The chain combines TRBV25-1 with TRBJ2-7, with a tentative D call TRBD2 (5 bases). CDR3 length: 14 amino acids. Per the germline V gene, CDR1 is MGHDK and CDR2 is SYGVNS. Between the trimmed V and J ends, which lost 1 base and 3 bases, there was a span of 10 bases. The CDR3 DNA reads TGTGCCAGCAGTGAATCCGGAGGCATCTACGAGCAGTACTTC. The encoded protein is CASSESGGIYEQYF.

This rearrangement joins TRBV6-6 to TRBJ1-1; 9 nucleotides line up with TRBD1. This CDR3 region has 14 residues. Germline V gene data show CDR1 as MNHNY and CDR2 as SVGAGI (reference sequence). The V segment lost 4 bases and the J segment 9 bases; nucleotides outside the gene matches: 9. In nucleotides, the CDR3 is TGTGCCAGCAGTTTCTCAGGGACAGGGTTTAAAGCTTTCTTT. This sequence encodes CASSFSGTGFKAFF.

The genes are TRBV27 and TRBJ2-6, with a tentative D call TRBD1 (5 bases). The V end lost 5 bases, the J end lost 9 bases, and 17 bases lay between the germline ends. CDR1 and CDR2 from the germline V gene are MNHEY and SMNVEV (reference sequence). The length of the CDR3 is 15 residues. CDR3 region: CASSRQGVRDNVLTF. The CDR3 bases are TGTGCCAGCAGTAGGCAGGGCGTACGAGACAACGTCCTGACTTTC.

This sequence joins TRBV5-1 and TRBJ2-2; possibly TRBD2 for D (5 bases). V gave up 2 bases and J gave up 0 bases, with 8 bases separating them. Germline V gene lookup returns CDR1 SGHRS and CDR2 YFSETQ. The CDR3 sequence is 15 residues long. The DNA for the CDR3 is TGCGCCAGCAGCTTCGGGGTCCCGAACACCGGGGAGCTGTTTTTT. This gives the protein CASSFGVPNTGELFF.

A note on this clone: In the same sample, other DNA sequences code for this CDR3. V usage is TRBV5-1 and J usage is TRBJ2-7; TRBD1 agrees at 7 bases. Germline-derived CDR1 and CDR2 are SGHRS and YFSETQ. The CDR3 loop spans 14 amino acids. Trimming at V came to 3 bases and at J to 3 bases, leaving 6 bases not matched to a gene. CDR3 sequence (DNA): TGCGCCAGCAGCTCCACAGGGGCCTTCTACGAGCAGTACTTC. Translating gives CASSSTGAFYEQYF.

The rearrangement uses TRBV29-1 and TRBJ1-1, with unresolved D. Trimming removed 3 bases from V and 5 bases from J, with 7 bases in between. Looked up from germline, CDR1 is SQVTM and CDR2 is ANQGSEA. This CDR3 spans 11 amino acids. The CDR3 DNA reads as TGCAGCGTTGATTGGAGGACTGAAGCTTTCTTT. This gives the protein CSVDWRTEAFF.

The gene calls are TRBV19 and TRBJ1-5; TRBD1 aligns across 8 bases. The CDR3 extends over 14 amino acids. Germline CDR1 is LNHDA and CDR2 is SQIVND (reference sequence). V shed 6 bases, J shed 6 bases, and the junction held 7 bases outside the gene matches. The CDR3 loop is CASRTQGQAQPQHF. CDR3 sequence (DNA): TGTGCCAGTAGAACACAGGGACAGGCTCAGCCCCAGCATTTT.

This clone appeared once. The CDR3 spells CASSQVRGTEAFF. The CDR3 DNA is TGTGCCAGCAGCCAAGTACGGGGCACTGAAGCTTTCTTT. This chain connects TRBV14 to TRBJ1-1; D is uncertain. CDR1 is SGHDN and CDR2 is FVKESK in the germline V gene. V gave up 1 base and J gave up 4 bases, with 7 bases separating them. CDR3 length: 13 residues.

This clone was seen only once. Other DNA sequences of this sample code for an identical CDR3. CDR3 protein: CASSVASGRANTGELFF. As DNA, the CDR3 is TGTGCCAGCAGCGTAGCTAGCGGGAGGGCGAACACCGGGGAGCTGTTTTTT. The genes are TRBV9 and TRBJ2-2; 12 bases fit TRBD2. Germline-derived CDR1 and CDR2 are SGDLS and YYNGEE. This CDR3 has 17 residues. The junction had 0 bases not matched to a gene; V was cut back by 0 bases and J by 0 bases.

V usage is TRBV7-7 and J usage is TRBJ2-5; D not resolved. CDR3 length: 13 amino acids. The germline V gene has CDR1 SSHAT and CDR2 FNYEAQ (reference sequence). Trimming left V 1 base short and J 2 bases short, with 5 bases between. CDR3 sequence reads: CASSLGAQETQYF. The CDR3 bases are TGTGCCAGCAGCTTAGGTGCGCAAGAGACCCAGTACTTC.

The V call is TRBV24-1, the J call TRBJ2-4; 7 bases align to TRBD2. Per the germline V gene, CDR1 is KGHDR and CDR2 is SFDVKD. The V gene end was trimmed by 2 bases and the J gene end by 12 bases; junction bases not matched to a gene: 6. This CDR3 has 13 amino acids. CDR3 loop: CATSDSGLVGQYF. CDR3 nucleotide sequence: TGTGCCACCAGTGATTCTGGACTAGTCGGTCAGTACTTC.

V is TRBV6-5 and J is TRBJ2-7, with D possibly matching TRBD2 (6 bases). The CDR3 has 13 residues. V lost 8 bases to trimming and J lost 5 bases, with 16 bases between them. The V gene's germline CDR1 is MNHEY and CDR2 SVGAGI. CDR3 in amino acids: CASRLPGLNEQYF. The DNA of the CDR3 is TGTGCCAGCCGGTTACCGGGACTTAACGAGCAGTACTTC.

This clone was recorded only once. This chain links TRBV5-8 with TRBJ1-5; D gene ambiguous. The V gene lost 4 bases and the J gene lost 1 base, with 9 bases spanning the gap. This CDR3 is built from 14 residues. CDR1 is SGHTS and CDR2 is YDEGEE in the germline V gene. CDR3 residues: CASSRIRSNQPQHF. CDR3 DNA sequence: TGTGCCAGCAGCCGAATACGGAGCAATCAGCCCCAGCATTTT.

CDR3 residues: CASSSLSAVNYGYTF. CDR3 bases: TGTGCCAGCAGTTCCCTCTCTGCGGTCAACTATGGCTACACCTTC. The chain has TRBV28 and TRBJ1-2; no firm D call. The CDR3 totals 15 residues. V lost 4 bases, J lost 2 bases, and 14 bases lay in between. Per the germline V gene, CDR1 is MDHEN and CDR2 is SYDVKM.

The gene calls are TRBV5-1 and TRBJ2-4; a possible D gene is TRBD2 (7 bases). Between the trimmed V and J ends, which lost 7 bases and 7 bases, there was a span of 18 bases. This CDR3 is built from 14 residues. The germline V gene has CDR1 SGHRS and CDR2 YFSETQ. CDR3 protein: CASAAGQGGNIQYF. The CDR3 bases are TGCGCCAGCGCAGCGGGACAAGGGGGGAACATTCAGTACTTC.

The V call is TRBV5-1, the J call TRBJ2-1; D is unclear. With 4 bases removed from V and 0 bases from J, the gap between germline ends came to 14 bases. The CDR3 sequence is 16 residues long. Germline lookup yields CDR1 SGHRS and CDR2 YFSETQ. CDR3 protein: CASSPDLLSSYNEQFF. CDR3 bases: TGCGCCAGCAGCCCAGACTTGTTGAGCTCCTACAATGAGCAGTTCTTC.

This sequence joins TRBV27 and TRBJ2-1; 11 nucleotides line up with TRBD2. Germline V lookup: CDR1 MNHEY, CDR2 SMNVEV (reference sequence). CDR3 length: 15 amino acids. Losses at the gene ends were 2 bases for V and 4 bases for J; bases not matched to a gene: 1. In DNA form, the CDR3 reads TGTGCCAGCAGTTTAGTAGCGGGAGGGTACAATGAGCAGTTCTTC. Protein sequence: CASSLVAGGYNEQFF.

The rearrangement uses TRBV6-6 and TRBJ2-1; D is perhaps TRBD1 (6 bases). Trimming cost V 0 bases and J 6 bases, with 15 bases left between them. The CDR3 covers 16 residues. CDR1 is MNHNY and CDR2 is SVGAGI in the germline V gene (reference sequence). Here the CDR3 reads CASSYSRGGQGNEQFF. In DNA, the CDR3 is TGTGCCAGCAGTTACTCGAGAGGGGGTCAGGGCAATGAGCAGTTCTTC.

J is TRBJ2-1 and V is TRBV7-3; D is unclear. V was shortened by 5 bases and J by 5 bases, with 10 bases between the two germline ends. Germline loops: CDR1 SGHTA, CDR2 FQGTGA. The CDR3 extends over 13 amino acids. CDR3 coding DNA: TGTGCCAGCAGCACTTACACAGACAATGAGCAGTTCTTC. This sequence encodes CASSTYTDNEQFF.